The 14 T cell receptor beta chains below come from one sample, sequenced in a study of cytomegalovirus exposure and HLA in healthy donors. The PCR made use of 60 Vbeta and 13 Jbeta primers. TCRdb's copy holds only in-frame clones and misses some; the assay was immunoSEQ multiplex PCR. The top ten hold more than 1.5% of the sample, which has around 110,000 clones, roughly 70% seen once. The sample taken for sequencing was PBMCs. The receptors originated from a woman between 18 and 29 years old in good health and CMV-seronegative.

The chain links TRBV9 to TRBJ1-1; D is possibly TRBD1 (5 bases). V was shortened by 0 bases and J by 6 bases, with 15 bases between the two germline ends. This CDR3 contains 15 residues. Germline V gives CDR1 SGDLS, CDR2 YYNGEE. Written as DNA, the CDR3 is TGTGCCAGCAGCGTAGAACTGCGGGGGATCTCTGAAGCTTTCTTT. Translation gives CASSVELRGISEAFF.

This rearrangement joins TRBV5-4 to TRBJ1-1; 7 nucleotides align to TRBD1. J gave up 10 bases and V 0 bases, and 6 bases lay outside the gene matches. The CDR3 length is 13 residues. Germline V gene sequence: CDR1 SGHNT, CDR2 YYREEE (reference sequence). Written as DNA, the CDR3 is TGTGCCAGCAGCTTGGAACAGGGGCGCAGAGCTTTCTTT. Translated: CASSLEQGRRAFF.

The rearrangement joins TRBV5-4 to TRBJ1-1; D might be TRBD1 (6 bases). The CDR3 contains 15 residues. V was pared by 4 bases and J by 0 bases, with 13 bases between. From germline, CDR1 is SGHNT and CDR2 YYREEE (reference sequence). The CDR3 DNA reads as TGTGCCAGCAGCGCGCCATCAGGGGTGAACACTGAAGCTTTCTTT. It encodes CASSAPSGVNTEAFF.

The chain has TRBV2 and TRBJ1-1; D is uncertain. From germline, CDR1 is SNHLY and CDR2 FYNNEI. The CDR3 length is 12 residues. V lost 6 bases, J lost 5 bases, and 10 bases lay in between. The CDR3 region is CASSTRGTEAFF. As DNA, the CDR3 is TGTGCCAGCAGCACCAGAGGGACTGAAGCTTTCTTT.

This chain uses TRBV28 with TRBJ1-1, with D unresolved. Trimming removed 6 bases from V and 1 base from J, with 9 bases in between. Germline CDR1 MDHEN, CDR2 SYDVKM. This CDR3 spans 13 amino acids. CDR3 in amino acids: CASSPRWNTEAFF. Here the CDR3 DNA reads TGTGCCAGCAGCCCCAGATGGAACACTGAAGCTTTCTTT.

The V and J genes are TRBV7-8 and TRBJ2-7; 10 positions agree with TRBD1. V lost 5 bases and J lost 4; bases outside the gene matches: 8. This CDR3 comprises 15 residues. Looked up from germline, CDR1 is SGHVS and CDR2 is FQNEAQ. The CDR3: CASSATGGAGYEQYF. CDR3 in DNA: TGTGCCAGCAGCGCGACAGGGGGCGCAGGATACGAGCAGTACTTC.

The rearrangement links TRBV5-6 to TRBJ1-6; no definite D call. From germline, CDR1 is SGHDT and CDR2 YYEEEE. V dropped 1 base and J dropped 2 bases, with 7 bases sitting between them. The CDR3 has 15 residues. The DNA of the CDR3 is TGTGCCAGCAGCTTGTCCCTTCCCTATAATTCACCCCTCCACTTT. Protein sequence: CASSLSLPYNSPLHF.

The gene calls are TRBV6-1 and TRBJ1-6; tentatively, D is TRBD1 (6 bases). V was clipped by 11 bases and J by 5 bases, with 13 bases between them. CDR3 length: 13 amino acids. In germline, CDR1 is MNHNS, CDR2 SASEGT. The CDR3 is CADSQGHNSPLHF. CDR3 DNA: TGTGCCGATAGCCAGGGGCATAATTCACCCCTCCACTTT.

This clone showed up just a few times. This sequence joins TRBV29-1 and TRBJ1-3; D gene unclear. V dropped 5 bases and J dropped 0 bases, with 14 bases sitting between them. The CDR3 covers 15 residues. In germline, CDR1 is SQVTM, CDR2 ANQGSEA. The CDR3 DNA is TGCAGCGTTTCGGAAATGAACAGCTCTGGAAACACCATATATTTT. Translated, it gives CSVSEMNSSGNTIYF.

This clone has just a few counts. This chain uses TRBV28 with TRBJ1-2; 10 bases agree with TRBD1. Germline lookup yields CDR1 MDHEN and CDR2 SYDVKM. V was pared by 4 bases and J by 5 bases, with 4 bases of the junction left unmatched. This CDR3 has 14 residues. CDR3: CASSWDRGLYGYTF. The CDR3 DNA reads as TGTGCCAGCAGTTGGGACAGGGGCTTATATGGCTACACCTTC.

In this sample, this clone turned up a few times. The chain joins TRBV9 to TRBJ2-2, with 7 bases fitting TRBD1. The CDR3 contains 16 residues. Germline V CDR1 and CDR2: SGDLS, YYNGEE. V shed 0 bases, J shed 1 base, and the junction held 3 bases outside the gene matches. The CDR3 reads CASSVVRTGNTGELFF. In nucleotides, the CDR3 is TGTGCCAGCAGCGTAGTAAGGACAGGGAACACCGGGGAGCTGTTTTTT.

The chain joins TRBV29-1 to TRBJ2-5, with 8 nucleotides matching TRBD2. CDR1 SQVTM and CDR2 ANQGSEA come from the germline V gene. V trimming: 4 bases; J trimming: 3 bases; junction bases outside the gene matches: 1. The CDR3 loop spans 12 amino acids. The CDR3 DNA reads TGCAGCGTTGCGGGGGGGGAAGAGACCCAGTACTTC. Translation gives CSVAGGEETQYF.

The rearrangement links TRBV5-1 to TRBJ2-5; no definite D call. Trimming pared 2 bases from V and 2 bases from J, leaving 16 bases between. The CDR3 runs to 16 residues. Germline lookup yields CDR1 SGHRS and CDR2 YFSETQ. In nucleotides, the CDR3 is TGCGCCAGCAGCTTCGGATCAAACATACTACAAGAGACCCAGTACTTC. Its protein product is CASSFGSNILQETQYF.

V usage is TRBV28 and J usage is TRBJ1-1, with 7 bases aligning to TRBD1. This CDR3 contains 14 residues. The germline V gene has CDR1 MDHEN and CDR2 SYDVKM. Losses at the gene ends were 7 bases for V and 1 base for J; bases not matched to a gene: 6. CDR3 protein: CASITGTENTEAFF. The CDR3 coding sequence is TGTGCCAGCATCACTGGGACAGAGAACACTGAAGCTTTCTTT. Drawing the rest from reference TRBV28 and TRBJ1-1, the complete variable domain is DVKVTQSSRYLVKRTGEKVFLECVQDMDHENMFWYRQDPGLGLRLIYFSYDVKMKEKGDIPEGYSVSREKKERFSLILESASTNQTSMYLCASITGTENTEAFFGQGTRLTVV.